Listed here are 5 T cell receptor beta chains from one sample, sequenced in a study of cytomegalovirus exposure and HLA in healthy donors. The PCR had 60 Vbeta and 13 Jbeta primers. Profiling relied on immunoSEQ multiplex PCR, and the TCRdb table lists in-frame clones only, not all of them. The table shows about 51,000 clones, with approximately 85% occurring only once. Sequenced material: PBMCs. These receptors were collected from a boy younger than 18 in good health and CMV-seropositive.

The sample holds a few counts of this clone. The chain couples TRBV6-1 to TRBJ2-5; D is unresolved. The CDR3 runs 13 residues. V dropped 5 bases and J dropped 1 base, with 8 bases sitting between them. Germline assignment: CDR1 MNHNS and CDR2 SASEGT. DNA for the CDR3: TGTGCCAGCAGTTATCAACTCCAAGAGACCCAGTACTTC. Its translation: CASSYQLQETQYF.

This chain uses TRBV11-2 with TRBJ2-1; D is perhaps TRBD2 (5 bases). Per germline, CDR1 SGHAT and CDR2 FQNNGV. This CDR3 comprises 14 residues. Deletions cut 7 bases from V and 5 bases from J, with 15 bases between. The CDR3: CASTPARGNNEQFF. The CDR3 region has the DNA TGTGCCAGCACCCCGGCCAGAGGGAACAATGAGCAGTTCTTC.

The chain is built from TRBV5-5 and TRBJ1-5; 9 nucleotides line up with TRBD1. The CDR3 has 16 residues. V shed 0 bases, J shed 5 bases, and the junction held 6 bases outside the gene matches. Per the germline V gene, CDR1 is SGHKS and CDR2 is YYEKEE (reference sequence). The CDR3 protein is CASSLGKDRGDQPQHF. CDR3 bases: TGTGCCAGCAGCTTGGGAAAGGACAGGGGAGATCAGCCCCAGCATTTT.

The chain is built from TRBV13 and TRBJ1-1, with 7 bases matching TRBD1. The CDR3 covers 15 residues. J lost 2 bases, V lost 1 base, and 4 bases had no gene match. Germline V gives CDR1 PRHDT, CDR2 FYEKMQ (reference sequence). In nucleotides, the CDR3 is TGTGCCAGCAGCTTAGCTGGGACAGACAACACTGAAGCTTTCTTT. Translation: CASSLAGTDNTEAFF.

The rearrangement joins TRBV5-1 to TRBJ1-3; a possible D gene is TRBD1 (5 bases). Trimming cost V 5 bases and J 0 bases, with 12 bases left between them. The V gene's germline CDR1 is SGHRS and CDR2 YFSETQ. The CDR3 totals 15 residues. The CDR3: CASSPTVSSGNTIYF. The CDR3 DNA sequence: TGCGCCAGCAGTCCGACAGTGAGCTCTGGAAACACCATATATTTT. Looking up the rest from reference TRBV5-1 and TRBJ1-3 gives the full variable domain: KAGVTQTPRYLIKTRGQQVTLSCSPISGHRSVSWYQQTPGQGLQFLFEYFSETQRNKGNFPGRFSGRQFSNSRSEMNVSTLELGDSALYLCASSPTVSSGNTIYFGEGSWLTVV.